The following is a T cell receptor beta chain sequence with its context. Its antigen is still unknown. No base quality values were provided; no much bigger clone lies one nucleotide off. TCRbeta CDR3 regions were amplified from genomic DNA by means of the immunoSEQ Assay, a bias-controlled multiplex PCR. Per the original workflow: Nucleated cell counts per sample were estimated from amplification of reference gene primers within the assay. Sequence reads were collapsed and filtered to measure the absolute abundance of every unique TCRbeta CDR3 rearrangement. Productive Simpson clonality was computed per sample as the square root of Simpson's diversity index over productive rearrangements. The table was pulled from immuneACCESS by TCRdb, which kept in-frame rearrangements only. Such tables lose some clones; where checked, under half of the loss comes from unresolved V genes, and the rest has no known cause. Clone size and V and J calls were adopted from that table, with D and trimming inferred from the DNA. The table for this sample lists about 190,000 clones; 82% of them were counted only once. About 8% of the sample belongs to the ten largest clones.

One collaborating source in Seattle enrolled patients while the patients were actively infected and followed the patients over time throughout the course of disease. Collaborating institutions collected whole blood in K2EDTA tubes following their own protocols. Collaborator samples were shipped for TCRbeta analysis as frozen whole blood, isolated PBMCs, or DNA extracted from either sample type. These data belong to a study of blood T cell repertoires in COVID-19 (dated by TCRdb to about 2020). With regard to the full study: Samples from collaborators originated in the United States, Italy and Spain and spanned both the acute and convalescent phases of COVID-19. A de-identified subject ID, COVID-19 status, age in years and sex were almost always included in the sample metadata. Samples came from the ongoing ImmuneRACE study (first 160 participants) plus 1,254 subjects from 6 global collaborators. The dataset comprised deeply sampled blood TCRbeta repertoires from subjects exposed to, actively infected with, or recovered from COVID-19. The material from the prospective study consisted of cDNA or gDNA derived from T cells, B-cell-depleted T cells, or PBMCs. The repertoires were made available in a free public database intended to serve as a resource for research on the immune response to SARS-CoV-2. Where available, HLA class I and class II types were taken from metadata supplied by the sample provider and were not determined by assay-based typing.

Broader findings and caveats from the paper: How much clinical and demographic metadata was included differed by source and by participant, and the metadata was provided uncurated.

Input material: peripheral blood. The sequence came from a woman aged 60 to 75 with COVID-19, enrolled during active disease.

The nucleotide sequence reads as follows: TGCGCCAGCAGCCACTCCGCCCCGACACTCCAAGAGACCCAGTACTTC. Translated, it reads CASSHSAPTLQETQYF. The chain uses TRBV5-1 and TRBJ2-5; no D gene is confidently identified. V is reduced by 4 bases and J by 1 base, leaving a spacing of 17 bases between them. The CDR1 and CDR2 encoded by the germline V gene are SGHRS and YFSETQ. The CDR3 measures 16 amino acids from cysteine to phenylalanine. CDR3 DNA is the only sequence kept; it has 48 bases, read in frame from the first base.